This T cell receptor beta chain was captured in a study of post-analysis software for immune sequencing data. Study observations and caveats: The authors found that F measure strongly co-clustered same-batch samples. Compared with controls, patients showed significantly lower normalized Chao1 diversity. Patients carried a few TRBV segments more frequently than controls did, and TRBV5-6, TRBV5-1 and TRBV20-1 were among them.

This CDR3 has 13 amino acids. Germline CDR1 reads SGHTA; CDR2 reads FQGNSA. The V end was cut by 0 bases, the J end by 8 bases, with 8 bases between. A word on this clonotype: Its antigen is currently unknown.

Each TCR beta cDNA library carried unique molecular identifiers. Using its own MiXCR run on the PCR reads, TCRdb lists one record per CDR3 protein. The sample includes approximately 770,000 distinct CDR3 sequences, roughly 50% of them seen just once. The gene calls are TRBV7-2 and TRBJ2-1, with D uncertain. The sequencing sample was made of blood. The sequence was obtained from a girl aged 10 to 17 with multiple sclerosis. The CDR3 sequence: CASSLAFRDEQFF. The CDR3 DNA is TGTGCCAGCAGCTTAGCGTTTCGGGATGAGCAGTTCTTC.